This T cell receptor (beta chain) was captured by sequencing in a study of regulatory T cells in long-lasting Graves disease. Arm-PCR of CDR3 regions and iRepertoire HTBI primers were the basis on which TCR beta libraries were built. TCRdb independently ran MiXCR on the multiplex PCR reads; one entry per CDR3 protein. The sample lists hundreds of thousands of distinct CDR3 sequences; about 16% were seen once. Germline V gene sequence: CDR1 LNHDA, CDR2 SQIVND (reference sequence). This CDR3 contains 13 residues. The V end was cut by 4 bases, the J end by 7 bases, with 10 bases between. Specified time point: newly diagnosed GD, antithyroid drugs for less than 3 months. Extracted PBMC RNA gave rise to the TCR library. These records were also assigned to another study, of T cells in Graves' hyperthyroidism and ophthalmopathy.

The TCR comes from a woman aged 40 to 65 with Graves disease. The input for sequencing was peripheral blood mononuclear cells (PBMCs), taken at new diagnosis, from a patient treated with antithyroid drugs. The genes are TRBV19 and TRBJ2-2; D not certain. CDR3 sequence (DNA): TGTGCCAGTAGTACGGACGACCACGGGGAGCTGTTTTTT. Translation: CASSTDDHGELFF.